These 21 T cell receptor beta chains originate from one sample sequenced in a study of PD-L1 blockade in urothelial cancer. Profiled with immunoSEQ multiplex PCR; TCRdb holds only in-frame clones, not every one. Of approximately 100,000 clones in the sample, approximately 86% are singletons; the top ten hold 2% to 2.5%. Sequences were derived from PBMCs, sampled around atezolizumab (anti-PD-L1) treatment. These receptors were taken from a man aged 50-60 years with urothelial cancer.

V usage is TRBV7-2 and J usage is TRBJ2-7, with 8 bases identical to TRBD2. The germline gives CDR1 SGHTA, CDR2 FQGNSA. J gave up 6 bases and V 4 bases, and 11 bases lay outside the gene matches. The CDR3 length is 15 residues. The CDR3 nucleotides read TGTGCCAGCAGCTCACTAGCGGTCCCTAGGGGCGAGCAGTACTTC. It yields the protein CASSSLAVPRGEQYF.

The rearrangement links TRBV10-3 to TRBJ2-3; 10 nucleotides match TRBD2. This CDR3 region has 15 residues. Trimming cost V 8 bases and J 6 bases; bases outside gene matches: 11. The V gene's germline CDR1 is ENHRY and CDR2 SYGVKD. As DNA, the CDR3 is TGTGCCATCCGGGGGGCTAGCGGGAGTAGGGATACGCAGTATTTT. It encodes CAIRGASGSRDTQYF.

This sequence joins TRBV2 and TRBJ2-7, with 8 bases aligning to TRBD2. The CDR3 is made up of 10 amino acids. Germline V gene data show CDR1 as SNHLY and CDR2 as FYNNEI. DNA for the CDR3: TGTGCTTCGGGGGGGGCCGAGCAGTACTTC. It specifies CASGGAEQYF.

The J gene is TRBJ2-1, the V gene TRBV5-1; 7 bases match TRBD2. The length of the CDR3 is 17 residues. CDR1 and CDR2 from the germline V gene are SGHRS and YFSETQ. The trim removed 3 bases at V and 5 bases at J, leaving 14 bases unmatched. CDR3 sequence (DNA): TGCGCCAGCAGCTGGCCCGTTGGTGGGAGGGCCGACAATGAGCAGTTCTTC. As protein: CASSWPVGGRADNEQFF.

This clone has only a few counts. The CDR3 DNA reads as TGTGCCAGCAGATCTAGAAGCTCCTACAATGAGCAGTTCTTC. As protein: CASRSRSSYNEQFF. The V gene is TRBV7-9, the J gene TRBJ2-1; D not resolved. Trimming took 6 bases from V and 0 from J, leaving 9 bases between them. Germline loops: CDR1 SEHNR, CDR2 FQNEAQ (reference sequence). This CDR3 contains 14 residues.

This chain links TRBV6-6 with TRBJ1-1, with TRBD1 matching over 8 bases. Germline CDR1 MNHNY, CDR2 SVGAGI (reference sequence). Unmatched junction bases numbered 10, after V lost 3 bases and J lost 4 bases. There are 16 residues in the CDR3. Here the CDR3 DNA reads TGTGCCAGCAGTTATGGGCAGGGGGCCGCGGGCACTGAAGCTTTCTTT. This sequence encodes CASSYGQGAAGTEAFF.

V usage is TRBV6-6 and J usage is TRBJ1-4; no reliable D call. The germline V gene has CDR1 MNHNY and CDR2 SVGAGI (reference sequence). V shed 8 bases and J shed 0 bases, with 13 bases lying between them. The length of the CDR3 is 15 residues. The CDR3 nucleotides read TGTGCCAGCGTTCACACAGACGCAACTAATGAAAAACTGTTTTTT. This encodes CASVHTDATNEKLFF.

This chain connects TRBV28 to TRBJ2-3, with D perhaps TRBD2 (6 bases). V was trimmed by 6 bases and J by 0 bases, leaving 19 bases between them. CDR3 length: 17 amino acids. From germline, CDR1 is MDHEN and CDR2 SYDVKM. CDR3 amino acids: CASRRPAGAGSTDTQYF. The DNA of the CDR3 is TGTGCCAGCAGGCGCCCCGCCGGGGCGGGGAGCACAGATACGCAGTATTTT.

This rearrangement joins TRBV18 to TRBJ2-1, with 7 positions matching TRBD1. The CDR3 runs to 14 residues. The germline CDR1 and CDR2 sequences are KGHSH and LQKENI. V shed 3 bases, J shed 6 bases, and the junction held 5 bases outside the gene matches. The DNA for the CDR3 is TGTGCCAGCTCACCCGGACAGGTCTTCAATGAGCAGTTCTTC. This sequence encodes CASSPGQVFNEQFF.

The sample holds one count of this clone. This chain uses TRBV6-5 with TRBJ1-2; 9 nucleotides agree with TRBD1. With V trimmed by 4 bases and J by 7 bases, 10 bases remained unmatched. CDR3 length: 15 amino acids. From germline, CDR1 is MNHEY and CDR2 SVGAGI. CDR3 residues: CASSSTDRGVRGYTF. CDR3 DNA: TGTGCCAGCAGTTCGACGGACAGGGGAGTTCGTGGCTACACCTTC.

This clone was counted between two and nine times. The V call is TRBV10-3, the J call TRBJ2-4; D possibly corresponds to TRBD2 (6 bases). Germline V CDR1 and CDR2: ENHRY, SYGVKD. Trimming took off 6 bases at V and 0 bases at J, with 9 bases between the two ends. The CDR3 contains 14 residues. In nucleotides, the CDR3 is TGTGCCATCAGGGAAGCGGGAGCCAAAAACATTCAGTACTTC. Translating gives CAIREAGAKNIQYF.

The chain employs TRBV19 and TRBJ2-3; TRBD2 is a possible D gene (5 bases). This CDR3 has 16 residues. Germline V gives CDR1 LNHDA, CDR2 SQIVND (reference sequence). The V and J ends lost 1 base and 6 bases respectively, with 17 bases between them. The CDR3: CASSIVTAGLLDTQYF. The CDR3 DNA sequence: TGTGCCAGTAGTATAGTGACCGCTGGACTCCTCGATACGCAGTATTTT.

This clone appeared a few times. The rearrangement uses TRBV6-5 and TRBJ1-5, with D possibly matching TRBD1 (6 bases). Looked up from germline, CDR1 is MNHEY and CDR2 is SVGAGI. Trimming left V 0 bases short and J 6 bases short, with 12 bases between. The CDR3 has 15 residues. CDR3 nucleotide sequence: TGTGCCAGCAGTTACTCCAGGGGCTCGGGTCAGCCCCAGCATTTT. Translated: CASSYSRGSGQPQHF.

This sequence joins TRBV28 and TRBJ2-1, with 14 nucleotides matching TRBD2. Germline V gene data show CDR1 as MDHEN and CDR2 as SYDVKM. J lost 7 bases, V lost 5 bases, and 25 bases had no gene match. The CDR3 loop spans 22 amino acids. The CDR3 nucleotides read TGTGCCAGCAGTCCAAATCTTAGTAGGCGACTAGCGGGAGGGCCAAGGGTTAATGAGCAGTTCTTC. Translating it yields CASSPNLSRRLAGGPRVNEQFF.

The rearrangement joins TRBV7-2 to TRBJ2-1; the match to TRBD2 covers 9 bases. Unmatched junction bases numbered 10, after V lost 5 bases and J lost 5 bases. From germline, CDR1 is SGHTA and CDR2 FQGNSA. CDR3 size: 16 residues. DNA for the CDR3: TGTGCCAGCAGCCCGTACGGGACTAGCAAGAACAATGAGCAGTTCTTC. Protein: CASSPYGTSKNNEQFF.

The chain uses TRBV7-3 and TRBJ2-3; 9 bases line up with TRBD1. The CDR3 contains 14 residues. Germline V gene sequence: CDR1 SGHTA, CDR2 FQGTGA. J was trimmed by 4 bases and V by 5 bases; bases with no gene match: 4. The CDR3 is CASSHTGGPDTQYF. The CDR3 nucleotides read TGTGCCAGCAGCCACACAGGGGGCCCAGATACGCAGTATTTT.

This chain connects TRBV5-1 to TRBJ1-3; D gene uncertain. Trimming cost V 4 bases and J 3 bases, with 14 bases left between them. Germline V gene lookup returns CDR1 SGHRS and CDR2 YFSETQ. The CDR3 sequence is 15 residues long. DNA of the CDR3: TGCGCCAGCAGCGACGCCCAGGCGAATGGAAACACCATATATTTT. Its protein product is CASSDAQANGNTIYF.

The V gene is TRBV5-1, the J gene TRBJ2-1, with 10 bases identical to TRBD1. Germline V lookup: CDR1 SGHRS, CDR2 YFSETQ. Trimming at V came to 4 bases and at J to 2 bases, leaving 0 bases not matched to a gene. The CDR3 is made up of 14 amino acids. CDR3 region: CASSGQGAYNEQFF. The CDR3 DNA reads TGCGCCAGCAGCGGACAGGGGGCCTACAATGAGCAGTTCTTC.

Comment on this clone: Other DNA sequences from this sample encode an identical CDR3 as well. The rearrangement links TRBV14 to TRBJ1-1; D is undetermined. The germline V and J ends were trimmed by 4 bases and 2 bases, with 11 bases remaining between them. The CDR3 spans 14 residues. Germline assignment: CDR1 SGHDN and CDR2 FVKESK. The DNA for the CDR3 is TGTGCCAGCAGCCTATTGGGTAGCAACACTGAAGCTTTCTTT. This codes for CASSLLGSNTEAFF.

This CDR3 reads CASSLSGGPGTSGRNEQFF. As DNA, the CDR3 is TGTGCCAGCAGTCTATCTGGAGGGCCCGGGACTAGCGGGAGAAATGAGCAGTTCTTC. This chain joins TRBV28 and TRBJ2-1; 14 bases are a match to TRBD2. This CDR3 region has 19 residues. Germline-derived CDR1 and CDR2 are MDHEN and SYDVKM. V shed 5 bases and J 7 bases; nucleotides not matched to a gene: 16.

V gene TRBV19 combines with J gene TRBJ1-4; D possibly corresponds to TRBD1 (6 bases). Germline assignment: CDR1 LNHDA and CDR2 SQIVND (reference sequence). V gave up 4 bases and J gave up 2 bases, with 11 bases separating them. CDR3 length: 15 amino acids. CDR3 region: CASSRGQFTNEKLFF. CDR3 bases: TGTGCCAGTAGTAGAGGACAGTTTACTAATGAAAAACTGTTTTTT.